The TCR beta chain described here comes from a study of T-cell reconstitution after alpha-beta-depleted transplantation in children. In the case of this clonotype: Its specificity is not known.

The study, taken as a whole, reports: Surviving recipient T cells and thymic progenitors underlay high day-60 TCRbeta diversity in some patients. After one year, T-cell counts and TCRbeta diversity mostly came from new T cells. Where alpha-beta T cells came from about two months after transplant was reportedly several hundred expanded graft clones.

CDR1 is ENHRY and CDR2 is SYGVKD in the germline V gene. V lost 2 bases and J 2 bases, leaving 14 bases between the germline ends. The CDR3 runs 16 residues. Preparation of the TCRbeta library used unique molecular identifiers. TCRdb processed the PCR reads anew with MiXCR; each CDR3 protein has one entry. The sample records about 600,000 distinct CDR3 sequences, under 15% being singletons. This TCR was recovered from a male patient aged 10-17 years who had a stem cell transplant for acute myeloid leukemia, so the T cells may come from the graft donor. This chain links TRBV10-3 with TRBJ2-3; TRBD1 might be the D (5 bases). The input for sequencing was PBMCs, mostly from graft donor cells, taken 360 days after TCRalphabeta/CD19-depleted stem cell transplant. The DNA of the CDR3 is TGTGCCATCAGTGAGGTTAGGGGTGGGAACACAGATACGCAGTATTTT. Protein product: CAISEVRGGNTDTQYF.